A selection of T cell receptor beta chains follows, all from one sample in a study of blood T cell repertoires in COVID-19. Clones were sequenced by immunoSEQ multiplex PCR, and TCRdb holds only the in-frame ones, with some missing. The sample carries 35,000 to 45,000 clones, over 75% recorded once. Sequencing was carried out using peripheral blood. The receptor set was obtained from a human donor in a cohort sampled during active COVID-19. CDR3s leave out the opening cysteine and the closing phenylalanine or tryptophan. Fields, in order: J gene, V gene, CDR3 protein.

TRBJ2-1 | TRBV14 | ASSQEWGGLQF
TRBJ2-3 | TRBV5-1 | ASSLPQGADTQY
TRBJ2-5 | TRBV4-1 | ASSQVQGETQY
TRBJ2-5 | TRBV7-9 | ASSRPSPGGRETQY
TRBJ1-1 | TRBV9 | ASSQRGGNTEAF
TRBJ1-1 | TRBV5-6 | ASSLAGARAF
TRBJ2-5 | TRBV10-3 | AISDSKGGETQY
TRBJ2-1 | TRBV1 | TSSLRQGYNEQF
TRBJ2-2 | TRBV11-2 | ASSLALDRVRYTGELF
TRBJ2-3 | TRBV19 | ASSIRRLDTDTQY
TRBJ2-1 | TRBV30 | AWGGAGAHNEQF
TRBJ2-1 | TRBV27 | AVRLAAIGEQF
TRBJ2-3 | TRBV19 | ASSIDLVESHLR
TRBJ1-1 | TRBV3-1/TRBV3-2 | ASSQGTGGTEAF
TRBJ1-5 | TRBV19 | ASSMGGRGNQPQH
TRBJ1-4 | TRBV6-5 | ASREDRLNEKLF
TRBJ1-1 | TRBV30 | AHVFFVRDYDTEAF
TRBJ2-5 | TRBV30 | AWRKTSGQETQY
TRBJ2-1 | TRBV11-1 | ASSSAVGGINEQF
TRBJ2-3 | TRBV10-1 | ASSESGGTSTDTQY
TRBJ1-1 | TRBV4-1 | ASSDRTGMDTEAF
TRBJ1-6 | TRBV7-9 | ASSLGTGINSPLH
TRBJ1-2 | TRBV15 | ATSSTQGDGYT
TRBJ2-7 | TRBV10-1 | ASSEPGLPLVEQY
TRBJ2-5 | TRBV6-5 | ASSNRQGSWETQY
TRBJ2-5 | TRBV18 | ASSPPSLETQY
TRBJ2-7 | TRBV9 | ASTKGQEKDEQY
TRBJ2-3 | TRBV6-5 | ASTSQGARTDTQY
TRBJ1-2 | TRBV2 | ASTLTGQGSGYT
TRBJ2-3 | TRBV27 | ASSLGPRGRTFTDTQY
TRBJ2-1 | TRBV7-2 | ASSLAPPAGGYNEQF
TRBJ1-1 | TRBV18 | ASSPGENTEAF
TRBJ1-2 | TRBV6-1 | ASSEGGHYT
TRBJ2-7 | TRBV16 | ASSQSRSEQY
TRBJ1-1 | TRBV7-9 | ASRFGTGGHTEAF
TRBJ1-1 | TRBV12-3/TRBV12-4 | ASSPPRGTEAF
TRBJ2-3 | TRBV28 | ASSFFSDLQDTQY
TRBJ2-5 | TRBV7-3 | ASSQGGQETQY
TRBJ1-1 | TRBV5-6 | ASSRDRGMWAF
TRBJ2-7 | TRBV5-1 | ASTPGVGLAFEQY
TRBJ2-7 | TRBV11-3 | ASSPSDTSYEQY
TRBJ1-1 | TRBV5-1 | ASSPTGMSTEAF
TRBJ2-2 | TRBV6-5 | ASSPIKNTGELF
TRBJ2-5 | TRBV3-1/TRBV3-2 | ASSPSGGSSETQY
TRBJ2-7 | TRBV18 | ASSPRVAGGYEQY
TRBJ2-5 | TRBV5-4 | ASSFPGTGVETQY
TRBJ2-1 | TRBV7-5 | ARSLGERGTDNEQF
TRBJ2-5 | TRBV5-1 | ASSPGWGTKEETQY
TRBJ1-2 | TRBV30 | AWSVPGTGKGYT
TRBJ2-7 | TRBV6-1 | ASSDRDREGEQY
TRBJ2-7 | TRBV3-1/TRBV3-2 | ASSQGLASGGAYEQY
TRBJ2-1 | TRBV12-3/TRBV12-4 | ASIPPNYNEQF
TRBJ1-5 | TRBV30 | AWSPTGGSQPQH
TRBJ1-3 | TRBV9 | ASSADRVGGNTIY
TRBJ2-7 | TRBV27 | ASSPSLLDEQY